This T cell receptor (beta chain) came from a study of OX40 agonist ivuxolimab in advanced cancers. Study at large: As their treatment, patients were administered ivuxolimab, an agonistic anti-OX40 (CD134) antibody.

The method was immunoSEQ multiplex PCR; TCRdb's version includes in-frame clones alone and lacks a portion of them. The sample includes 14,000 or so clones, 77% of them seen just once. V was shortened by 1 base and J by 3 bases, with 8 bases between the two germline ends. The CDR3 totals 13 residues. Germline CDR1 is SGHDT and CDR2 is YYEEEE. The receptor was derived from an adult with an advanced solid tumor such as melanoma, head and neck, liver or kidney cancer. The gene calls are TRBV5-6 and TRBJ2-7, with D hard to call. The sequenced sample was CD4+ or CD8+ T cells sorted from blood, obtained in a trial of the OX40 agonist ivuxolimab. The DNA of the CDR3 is TGTGCCAGCAGCTTGTGGGATTTCTACGAGCAGTACTTC. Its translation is CASSLWDFYEQYF.